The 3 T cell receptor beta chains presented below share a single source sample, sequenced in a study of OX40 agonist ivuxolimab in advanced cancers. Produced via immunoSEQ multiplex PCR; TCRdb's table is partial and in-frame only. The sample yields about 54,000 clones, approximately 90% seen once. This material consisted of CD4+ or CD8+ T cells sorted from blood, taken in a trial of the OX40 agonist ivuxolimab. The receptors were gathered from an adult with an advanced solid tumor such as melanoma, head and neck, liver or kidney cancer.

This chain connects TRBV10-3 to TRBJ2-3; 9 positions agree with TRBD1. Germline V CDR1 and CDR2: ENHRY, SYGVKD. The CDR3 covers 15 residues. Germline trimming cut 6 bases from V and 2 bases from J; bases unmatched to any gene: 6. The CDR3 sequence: CAIRPRDRDTDTQYF. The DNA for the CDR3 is TGTGCCATCAGACCCCGGGACAGGGACACAGATACGCAGTATTTT.

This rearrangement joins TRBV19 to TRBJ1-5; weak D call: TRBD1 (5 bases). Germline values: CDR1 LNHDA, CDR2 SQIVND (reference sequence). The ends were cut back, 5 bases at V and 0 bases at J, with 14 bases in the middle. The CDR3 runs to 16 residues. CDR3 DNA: TGTGCCAGTAGTGCCACCCCGGGGCTTAGCAATCAGCCCCAGCATTTT. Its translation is CASSATPGLSNQPQHF.

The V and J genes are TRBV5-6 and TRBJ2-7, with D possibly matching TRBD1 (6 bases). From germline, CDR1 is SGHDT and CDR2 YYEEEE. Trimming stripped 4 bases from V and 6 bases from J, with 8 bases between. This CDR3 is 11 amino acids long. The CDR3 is CASSVTGEQYF. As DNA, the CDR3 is TGTGCCAGCAGCGTGACAGGCGAGCAGTACTTC.